These 16 T cell receptor beta chains came from one sample sequenced in a study of human T cells and chemical hapten exposure. Time point noted: pre-sensitization, week 0. The treatment was: therapeutic diphenylcyclopropenone sensitization with weekly scalp DPC. RNA extraction used unfractionated whole blood as the source of total RNA. One entry per CDR3 protein results from TCRdb running MiXCR on the RACE reads. This repertoire shows tens of thousands of distinct CDR3 sequences, more than 10% found once; its top ten account for more than 1.5%. Here the sequenced sample was whole blood, taken in connection with sensitization to the hapten diphenylcyclopropenone (DPC). These receptors were taken from a woman aged 40 to 50 with alopecia areata. Some clones in this sample may be carry-over from other donors' samples.

The genes are TRBV10-3 and TRBJ2-3; 10 bases line up with TRBD2. Trimming at V came to 3 bases and at J to 4 bases, leaving 7 bases not matched to a gene. Germline V gene lookup returns CDR1 ENHRY and CDR2 SYGVKD. This CDR3 region has 16 residues. The CDR3 DNA is TGTGCCATCAGTGAAGGAGCGGGAGGGTTGGCAGATACGCAGTATTTT. Translating gives CAISEGAGGLADTQYF.

This clonotype has just a few counts. The chain carries TRBV28 and TRBJ1-2; unclear D gene. Germline V gene sequence: CDR1 MDHEN, CDR2 SYDVKM. This CDR3 spans 13 amino acids. Trimming stripped 3 bases from V and 7 bases from J, with 12 bases between. The CDR3 sequence: CASSFGSVRGYTF. The CDR3 bases are TGTGCCAGCAGTTTCGGCAGCGTCCGTGGCTACACCTTC.

The rearrangement links TRBV28 to TRBJ1-2; TRBD1 agrees at 9 bases. CDR3 length: 12 amino acids. From germline, CDR1 is MDHEN and CDR2 SYDVKM. J was trimmed by 4 bases and V by 6 bases; bases with no gene match: 0. The CDR3 spells CASRGQGYGYTF. CDR3 nucleotides: TGTGCCAGCAGGGGACAGGGCTATGGCTACACCTTC.

This clonotype was found many times. The chain joins TRBV2 to TRBJ2-7, with a possible D match to TRBD2 (7 bases). Germline V gene lookup returns CDR1 SNHLY and CDR2 FYNNEI. Trimming took off 5 bases at V and 2 bases at J, with 16 bases between the two ends. The CDR3 is 15 amino acids. The chain's CDR3 is CASSLAEGGAYEQYF. The CDR3 region has the DNA TGTGCCAGCAGTCTAGCGGAAGGGGGGGCCTACGAGCAGTACTTC.

The table lists this clonotype with many counts. This chain joins TRBV7-9 and TRBJ2-2; tentatively, D is TRBD1 or TRBD2 (5 bases each). The CDR3 extends over 16 amino acids. Germline V lookup: CDR1 SEHNR, CDR2 FQNEAQ (reference sequence). The ends were cut back, 5 bases at V and 0 bases at J, with 13 bases in the middle. CDR3 sequence reads: CASSPQGTANTGELFF. The DNA of the CDR3 is TGTGCCAGCAGCCCCCAAGGGACCGCGAACACCGGGGAGCTGTTTTTT.

The sample holds a few counts of this clonotype. The V and J genes are TRBV12-3 or TRBV12-4 and TRBJ1-5; D is perhaps TRBD1 (5 bases). V was shortened by 3 bases and J by 5 bases, with 8 bases between the two germline ends. This CDR3 is 13 amino acids long. The CDR3 region is CASSLSGYQPQHF. The DNA for the CDR3 is TGTGCCAGCAGTTTGTCAGGGTATCAGCCCCAGCATTTT.

This clonotype was detected a few times. V gene TRBV7-2 combines with J gene TRBJ2-7; 7 nucleotides align to TRBD2. Germline loops: CDR1 SGHTA, CDR2 FQGNSA. V lost 7 bases to trimming and J lost 2 bases; unmatched junction nucleotides: 8. The CDR3 consists of 14 residues. CDR3 loop: CASTFSGGTYEQYF. The CDR3 DNA sequence: TGTGCCAGCACTTTTTCCGGGGGGACCTACGAGCAGTACTTC.

This clonotype was counted ten times or more. This sequence joins TRBV12-3 or TRBV12-4 and TRBJ2-6; D ambiguous. The CDR3 extends over 13 amino acids. V was pared by 6 bases and J by 1 base, with 4 bases between. CDR3 protein: CASSESGANVLTF. DNA of the CDR3: TGTGCCAGCAGCGAGTCTGGGGCCAACGTCCTGACTTTC.

This clonotype was observed a handful of times. The chain employs TRBV28 and TRBJ1-1; the match to TRBD1 covers 7 bases. Germline lookup yields CDR1 MDHEN and CDR2 SYDVKM. V lost 6 bases, J lost 0 bases, and 7 bases stayed unmatched. There are 15 residues in the CDR3. The CDR3 reads CASSPSRGLNTEAFF. As DNA, the CDR3 is TGTGCCAGCAGCCCCAGTAGGGGGCTGAACACTGAAGCTTTCTTT.

In this sample, this clonotype turned up many times. V and J are TRBV7-2 and TRBJ2-3; no clear D. From germline, CDR1 is SGHTA and CDR2 FQGNSA. Between the trimmed V and J ends, which lost 5 bases and 0 bases, there was a span of 6 bases. The CDR3 is 13 residues long. This chain's CDR3 is CASSAPSTDTQYF. The CDR3 coding sequence is TGTGCCAGCAGCGCCCCTAGCACAGATACGCAGTATTTT.

This clonotype has more than one count but fewer than ten. This rearrangement joins TRBV28 to TRBJ1-2; D not resolved. Germline loops: CDR1 MDHEN, CDR2 SYDVKM. The CDR3 is made up of 12 amino acids. V gave up 4 bases and J gave up 4 bases, with 7 bases separating them. The CDR3 DNA reads as TGTGCCAGCAGTTCAGAAACCTATGGCTACACCTTC. This encodes CASSSETYGYTF.

This clonotype was seen repeatedly, ten times or more. The chain is built from TRBV7-9 and TRBJ2-1; 7 bases are shared with TRBD1. The germline gives CDR1 SEHNR, CDR2 FQNEAQ (reference sequence). The CDR3 runs to 15 residues. Germline trimming cut 0 bases from V and 4 bases from J; bases unmatched to any gene: 3. CDR3 sequence: CASSLAWTGYNEQFF. The CDR3 DNA reads TGTGCCAGCAGCTTAGCGTGGACAGGATACAATGAGCAGTTCTTC.

In its sample, this clonotype was seen many times. The chain recombines TRBV28 with TRBJ2-7; maybe TRBD2 (7 bases). Trimming stripped 5 bases from V and 4 bases from J, with 12 bases between. The germline CDR1 and CDR2 sequences are MDHEN and SYDVKM. The CDR3 is 13 amino acids. The CDR3 DNA reads as TGTGCCAGCAGTCCGGGGGGCAGGTACGAGCAGTACTTC. Its translation: CASSPGGRYEQYF.

The J gene is TRBJ2-2, the V gene TRBV3-1; maybe TRBD2 (5 bases). This CDR3 region has 15 residues. Per the germline V gene, CDR1 is LGHDT and CDR2 is YNNKEL (reference sequence). With 4 bases removed from V and 5 bases from J, the gap between germline ends came to 14 bases. The CDR3 DNA follows: TGTGCCAGCAGCCTCATGGGAGCACCGACCGGGGAGCTGTTTTTT. It codes for CASSLMGAPTGELFF.

This clonotype has at least ten counts. The chain links TRBV7-6 to TRBJ2-1; 13 nucleotides agree with TRBD2. Germline V gene lookup returns CDR1 SGHVS and CDR2 FNYEAQ. The length of the CDR3 is 21 residues. After removal of 3 bases from V and 0 bases from J, the junction contained 14 bases not matched to a gene. This chain's CDR3 is CASSFYVRWTSGGRSYNEQFF. The CDR3 region has the DNA TGTGCCAGCAGCTTTTACGTTCGGTGGACTAGCGGGGGCCGCTCCTACAATGAGCAGTTCTTC.

This clonotype was observed a handful of times. The chain couples TRBV29-1 to TRBJ2-7; D possibly corresponds to TRBD1 (5 bases). CDR3 length: 14 residues. Trimming shortened V by 5 bases and J by 4 bases, and 18 bases separated the two germline ends. Germline V gene sequence: CDR1 SQVTM, CDR2 ANQGSEA. CDR3 in DNA: TGCAGCGTTACACCGACAGATTTGAGGTACGAGCAGTACTTC. It encodes CSVTPTDLRYEQYF.